A selection of T cell receptor beta chains follows, all from one sample in a study of blood T cell repertoires in COVID-19. Method: immunoSEQ multiplex PCR; TCRdb's copy keeps in-frame clones and lacks some. Among approximately 400,000 clones listed, about 87% were seen once. Input material: PBMCs or T cells enriched from blood (not recorded which). These receptor sequences come from a man aged 25-45 years who had recovered from COVID-19. The CDR3 runs from the conserved cysteine through the conserved F or W. The D gene is left open where the match is weak. Some rows have no size entry. The others give once, few or many, or a class for an expanded clone.

d_call	v_call	j_call	clone_size	cdr3_aa	cdr3_nt
TRBD1	TRBV27	TRBJ1-1	-	CASSPGTGGNTEAFF	TGTGCCAGCAGCCCAGGGACAGGGGGAAACACTGAAGCTTTCTTT
-	TRBV12-3/TRBV12-4	TRBJ1-3	-	CASSPPGNTIYF	TGTGCCAGCAGTCCCCCGGGGAACACCATATATTTT
TRBD2	TRBV5-1	TRBJ2-5	-	CASSQAGTSGETQYF	TGCGCCAGCAGCCAGGCCGGGACTAGCGGGGAGACCCAGTACTTC
TRBD2	TRBV5-8	TRBJ2-1	-	CASIASGVINEQFF	TGTGCCAGCATCGCTAGCGGGGTAATTAATGAGCAGTTCTTC
TRBD1	TRBV19	TRBJ2-7	-	CASSIGQGLYEQYF	TGTGCCAGTAGTATAGGACAGGGGCTTTACGAGCAGTACTTC
-	TRBV19	TRBJ1-5	-	CASSRRTDDWQPQHF	TGTGCCAGTAGTAGACGGACAGACGATTGGCAGCCCCAGCATTTT
-	TRBV10-2	TRBJ1-2	-	CASREGRGSSGYTF	TGCGCCAGCAGGGAGGGGAGGGGTTCAAGCGGCTACACCTTC
TRBD2	TRBV4-1	TRBJ2-1	-	CASSQVTSGGYNEQFF	TGCGCCAGCAGCCAGGTGACTAGCGGGGGGTACAATGAGCAGTTCTTC
-	TRBV6-5	TRBJ1-1	-	CASSYSGGEAFF	TGTGCCAGCAGTTACTCCGGCGGGGAAGCTTTCTTT
TRBD1	TRBV9	TRBJ1-2	-	CASSVQGEDYGYTF	TGTGCCAGCAGCGTTCAGGGGGAGGACTATGGCTACACCTTC
-	TRBV10-1	TRBJ1-6	-	CASTPVRGEAYNSPLHF	TGCGCCAGCACCCCGGTTAGGGGCGAGGCCTATAATTCACCCCTCCACTTT
TRBD1	TRBV30	TRBJ1-1	few	CAWPTGTGRAFF	TGTGCCTGGCCCACCGGGACAGGGAGAGCTTTCTTT
TRBD1	TRBV5-6	TRBJ2-1	-	CASSPDRSNNEQFF	TGTGCCAGCAGCCCGGACAGGTCCAACAATGAGCAGTTCTTC
TRBD2	TRBV9	TRBJ2-5	-	CASSVAPGGGGSEETQYF	TGTGCCAGCAGCGTAGCCCCCGGAGGCGGGGGGTCCGAAGAGACCCAGTACTTC
-	TRBV4-1	TRBJ1-3	-	CASSQGRGGLAGNTIYF	TGCGCCAGCAGCCAAGGACGGGGAGGGTTGGCTGGAAACACCATATATTTT
-	TRBV9	TRBJ2-1	-	CASSVESGSGTQFF	TGTGCCAGCAGCGTAGAGTCGGGTAGCGGAACGCAGTTCTTC
-	TRBV18	TRBJ1-2	few	CASSPPILEGNYGYTF	TGTGCCAGCTCACCACCGATTCTGGAGGGCAACTATGGCTACACCTTC
TRBD2	TRBV14	TRBJ2-2	-	CASSWSGVVGELFF	TGTGCCAGCAGCTGGAGCGGGGTAGTCGGGGAGCTGTTTTTT
-	TRBV18	TRBJ1-4	-	CASSPEKGVFNEKLFF	TGTGCCAGCTCACCAGAGAAAGGAGTCTTTAATGAAAAACTGTTTTTT
-	TRBV4-1	TRBJ2-2	-	CASRRVQNTGELFF	TGCGCCAGCAGGCGGGTCCAGAACACCGGGGAGCTGTTTTTT
-	TRBV10-2	TRBJ1-3	-	CASSVQAGNTIYF	TGCGCCAGCAGTGTGCAGGCTGGAAACACCATATATTTT
-	TRBV5-5	TRBJ1-2	-	CASSYPFSSHGGYTF	TGTGCCAGCAGCTACCCTTTTAGCAGTCACGGAGGCTACACCTTC
-	TRBV9	TRBJ1-2	-	CASSAPRGGHSNYGYTF	TGTGCCAGCAGCGCACCTCGGGGAGGACACTCTAACTATGGCTACACCTTC
TRBD1	TRBV5-1	TRBJ1-1	-	CASSLAGTGGMNTEAFF	TGCGCCAGCAGCTTGGCGGGGACAGGGGGAATGAACACTGAAGCTTTCTTT
TRBD1	TRBV5-3	TRBJ1-2	-	CARSKKGTDGYTF	TGTGCCAGAAGCAAAAAAGGGACAGATGGCTACACCTTC
TRBD1	TRBV29-1	TRBJ1-1	-	CSVDLPGGTEAFF	TGCAGCGTTGACCTTCCAGGGGGCACTGAAGCTTTCTTT
-	TRBV25-1	TRBJ2-2	-	CASSEMGLYTGELFF	TGTGCCAGCAGTGAAATGGGACTTTACACCGGGGAGCTGTTTTTT
-	TRBV9	TRBJ2-3	once	CASSVDGGGTDTQYF	TGTGCCAGCAGCGTAGACGGGGGTGGGACAGATACGCAGTATTTT
-	TRBV19	TRBJ1-2	-	CATHGREGHYGYTF	TGTGCCACCCACGGCCGGGAGGGGCACTATGGCTACACCTTC
-	TRBV14	TRBJ1-1	few	CASSQRPGSEAFF	TGTGCCAGCAGCCAACGGCCCGGGAGTGAAGCTTTCTTT
TRBD1	TRBV7-2	TRBJ1-2	-	CASSLAQGAHGYTF	TGTGCCAGCAGCTTAGCGCAGGGGGCGCATGGCTACACCTTC
TRBD2	TRBV5-1	TRBJ2-3	-	CASSQLAGSADTQYF	TGCGCCAGCAGCCAACTAGCGGGGAGCGCAGATACGCAGTATTTT
-	TRBV25-1	TRBJ2-2	-	CASTGVAGELFF	TGTGCCAGCACCGGGGTAGCCGGGGAGCTGTTTTTT
-	TRBV6-5	TRBJ1-1	-	CASSYRGATEAFF	TGTGCCAGCTCGTACCGGGGGGCTACTGAAGCTTTCTTT
-	TRBV3-1/TRBV3-2	TRBJ2-3	-	CASSQDPRLDTQYF	TGTGCCAGCAGCCAAGACCCCAGATTGGATACGCAGTATTTT
TRBD2	TRBV7-3	TRBJ2-1	-	CASSLFTSGGLGYNEQFF	TGTGCCAGCAGCTTGTTCACTAGCGGGGGGCTCGGTTACAATGAGCAGTTCTTC
-	TRBV7-9	TRBJ1-6	-	CASSNDGIWGSPLHF	TGTGCCAGCAGCAACGACGGGATCTGGGGTTCACCCCTCCACTTT
-	TRBV20-1	TRBJ1-2	-	CSANRNYGYTF	TGCAGTGCTAACAGAAACTATGGCTACACCTTC
TRBD1	TRBV12-3/TRBV12-4	TRBJ1-2	-	CASSSGQGGYTF	TGTGCCAGCAGTTCGGGACAGGGAGGCTACACCTTC
-	TRBV5-5	TRBJ1-1	-	CASRRGFGETEAFF	TGTGCCAGCAGGCGAGGTTTTGGGGAGACTGAAGCTTTCTTT
-	TRBV6-1	TRBJ1-5	-	CASSERVTDSNQPQHF	TGTGCCAGCAGTGAACGGGTTACGGATAGCAATCAGCCCCAGCATTTT
-	TRBV7-8	TRBJ2-2	-	CASSPAGGLNTGELFF	TGTGCCAGCAGCCCCGCCGGGGGACTCAACACCGGGGAGCTGTTTTTT
-	TRBV6-5	TRBJ2-7	-	CASSYRGSQDEQYF	TGTGCCAGCAGTTACCGGGGTTCCCAAGACGAGCAGTACTTC
-	TRBV18	TRBJ2-7	-	CASSRDRSSYEQYF	TGTGCCAGCTCCCGAGACAGGAGCTCCTACGAGCAGTACTTC
TRBD1	TRBV13	TRBJ1-1	-	CASSERDRGNTEAFF	TGTGCCAGCAGCGAACGGGACAGGGGGAACACTGAAGCTTTCTTT